The clone carrying this T cell receptor (beta chain) was seen repeatedly, ten times or more. It was with unique molecular identifiers that the TCRbeta library was prepared. Each CDR3 protein is one row after TCRdb ran MiXCR on the PCR reads. The table records some 200,000 distinct CDR3 sequences, about 14% of them present only once. The entry originates in a study of T-cell reconstitution after alpha-beta-depleted transplantation in children. The junction had 12 bases not matched to a gene; V was cut back by 1 base and J by 9 bases. The CDR3 is 18 residues long. Germline V lookup: CDR1 SEHNR, CDR2 FQNEAQ (reference sequence).

Sequences were derived from PBMCs from the stem cell graft donor, sampled from the stem cell graft. The receptor comes from a human donor who donated a stem cell graft to a child with acute lymphoblastic leukemia. The chain has TRBV7-9 and TRBJ2-1, with 13 bases identical to TRBD2. CDR3 coding DNA: TGTGCCAGCAGCTTAGGGGGAGGACTAGCGGGAGTCAGGAGTGAGCAGTTCTTC. It encodes CASSLGGGLAGVRSEQFF. The full variable domain, rest sourced from reference TRBV7-9 and TRBJ2-1, is DTGVSQNPRHKITKRGQNVTFRCDPISEHNRLYWYRQTLGQGPEFLTYFQNEAQLEKSRLLSDRFSAERPKGSFSTLEIQRTEQGDSAMYLCASSLGGGLAGVRSEQFFGPGTRLTVL.